One and the same sample provided the 5 T cell receptor beta chains below, sequenced in a study of OX40 agonist ivuxolimab in advanced cancers. The data were produced by immunoSEQ multiplex PCR, yet TCRdb's version contains in-frame clones alone and is incomplete. The repertoire holds tens of thousands of clones, with about nine tenths as singletons. The sequencing here drew on CD4+ or CD8+ T cells sorted from blood, taken in a trial of the OX40 agonist ivuxolimab. All receptors derive from an adult with an advanced solid tumor such as melanoma, head and neck, liver or kidney cancer.

This chain joins TRBV28 and TRBJ1-1; 9 bases agree with TRBD1. The CDR3 is made up of 15 amino acids. Looked up from germline, CDR1 is MDHEN and CDR2 is SYDVKM. The V segment lost 6 bases and the J segment 5 bases; nucleotides outside the gene matches: 10. The CDR3 region has the DNA TGTGCCAGCAGCCTTAATACAGGGGGCGTAACTGAAGCTTTCTTT. Its protein product is CASSLNTGGVTEAFF.

The chain carries TRBV27 and TRBJ2-7; D unclear. CDR3 size: 14 residues. The V gene's germline CDR1 is MNHEY and CDR2 SMNVEV (reference sequence). Deletions cut 2 bases from V and 5 bases from J, with 13 bases between. CDR3 nucleotides: TGTGCCAGCAGTTTAGATCACAGAAAAAACGAGCAGTACTTC. It is translated as CASSLDHRKNEQYF.

The chain recombines TRBV10-3 with TRBJ1-3; D is possibly TRBD1 (5 bases). The length of the CDR3 is 12 residues. Germline V gene lookup returns CDR1 ENHRY and CDR2 SYGVKD. V lost 8 bases and J 3 bases, leaving 8 bases between the germline ends. The CDR3 DNA is TGTGCCATCTCGGACAATGGAAACACCATATATTTT. This translates into CAISDNGNTIYF.

The chain is built from TRBV5-1 and TRBJ2-1; D uncertain. The CDR3 contains 15 residues. Trimming cost V 0 bases and J 8 bases, with 15 bases left between them. From germline, CDR1 is SGHRS and CDR2 YFSETQ. The CDR3 spells CASSLASGIVHEQFF. The CDR3 DNA follows: TGCGCCAGCAGCTTGGCCTCTGGGATAGTCCATGAGCAGTTCTTC.

The V call is TRBV7-2, the J call TRBJ2-7; 10 bases are shared with TRBD1. Germline trimming cut 5 bases from V and 2 bases from J; bases unmatched to any gene: 6. The CDR3 covers 15 residues. Germline CDR1 SGHTA, CDR2 FQGNSA. The CDR3 DNA reads TGTGCCAGCAGCCGTCTAGGACAGGGGGCCTACGAGCAGTACTTC. The encoded protein is CASSRLGQGAYEQYF.